These 9 T cell receptor beta chains were sequenced from one sample in a study of blood T cell repertoires in COVID-19. Data came from immunoSEQ multiplex PCR; TCRdb stores just in-frame clones and leaves some out. This sample has tens of thousands of clones, with 87% found just once. The source material was peripheral blood. The source is a man over 45 with active COVID-19.

The chain uses TRBV5-6 and TRBJ1-1; 10 bases align to TRBD1. This CDR3 region has 14 residues. The V gene's germline CDR1 is SGHDT and CDR2 YYEEEE. V trimming: 4 bases; J trimming: 3 bases; junction bases outside the gene matches: 3. In DNA, the CDR3 is TGTGCCAGCAGCGGGGGACAGGGGCACACTGAAGCTTTCTTT. This encodes CASSGGQGHTEAFF.

The J gene is TRBJ1-1, the V gene TRBV5-6, with D possibly being TRBD1 (6 bases). Trimming took off 2 bases at V and 4 bases at J, with 12 bases between the two ends. This CDR3 spans 14 amino acids. Germline CDR1 and CDR2: SGHDT and YYEEEE. For the CDR3, the DNA is TGTGCCAGCAGCTTAGGGGGGGAAGGCACTGAAGCTTTCTTT. It specifies CASSLGGEGTEAFF.

V and J are TRBV3-1 (or the pseudogene TRBV3-2) and TRBJ2-1; no definite D call. Trimming left V 4 bases short and J 0 bases short, with 4 bases between. Germline-derived CDR1 and CDR2 are LGHDT and YNNKEL (reference sequence). The CDR3 sequence is 13 residues long. The CDR3 DNA is TGTGCCAGCAGCCCCTACTCCTACAATGAGCAGTTCTTC. Its protein is CASSPYSYNEQFF.

This clone has just a few counts. The rearrangement links TRBV7-2 to TRBJ2-3, with unresolved D. Trimming took 1 base from V and 4 from J, leaving 3 bases between them. This CDR3 contains 12 residues. Per germline, CDR1 SGHTA and CDR2 FQGNSA. The CDR3 is CASSLVSDTQYF. The CDR3 bases are TGTGCCAGCAGCTTAGTATCAGATACGCAGTATTTT.

Written as DNA, the CDR3 is TGTGCCAGCAGTGCGGACAGGGTCCGCACAGATACGCAGTATTTT. Translating gives CASSADRVRTDTQYF. The V gene is TRBV25-1, the J gene TRBJ2-3; 8 bases align to TRBD1. The trim removed 4 bases at V and 1 base at J, leaving 4 bases unmatched. From germline, CDR1 is MGHDK and CDR2 SYGVNS. The CDR3 runs 15 residues. The whole variable domain, remainder taken from reference TRBV25-1 and TRBJ2-3, is EADIYQTPRYLVIGTGKKITLECSQTMGHDKMYWYQQDPGMELHLIHYSYGVNSTEKGDLSSESTVSRIRTEHFPLTLESARPSHTSQYLCASSADRVRTDTQYFGPGTRLTVL.

This clone is a singleton in its sample. The gene calls are TRBV5-1 and TRBJ2-1; 10 bases are a match to TRBD1. Germline-derived CDR1 and CDR2 are SGHRS and YFSETQ. The CDR3 runs 15 residues. V was pared by 4 bases and J by 3 bases, with 4 bases of the junction left unmatched. The DNA for the CDR3 is TGCGCCAGCAGCGGGGGACAGGGGAGCTACAATGAGCAGTTCTTC. Translated: CASSGGQGSYNEQFF.

This chain joins TRBV6-2 or TRBV6-3 and TRBJ1-1; TRBD1 agrees at 10 bases. This CDR3 region has 15 residues. Germline values: CDR1 MNHEY, CDR2 SVGEGT. V lost 4 bases to trimming and J lost 6 bases; unmatched junction nucleotides: 8. In DNA, the CDR3 is TGTGCCAGCAGTTTACCCCGGGACAGGGGTCCTGAAGCTTTCTTT. This translates into CASSLPRDRGPEAFF.

The chain couples TRBV9 to TRBJ2-1; TRBD2 is a possible D gene (5 bases). Germline values: CDR1 SGDLS, CDR2 YYNGEE. The CDR3 has 16 amino acids. The V gene lost 1 base and the J gene lost 4 bases, with 15 bases spanning the gap. The CDR3 is CASSVFFGDGYNEQFF. The CDR3 nucleotides are TGTGCCAGCAGCGTATTTTTCGGGGATGGGTACAATGAGCAGTTCTTC.

The rearrangement links TRBV4-3 to TRBJ2-3; 9 bases are shared with TRBD2. The CDR3 runs 15 residues. Germline CDR1 and CDR2: LGHNA and YSLEER. Trimming at V came to 4 bases and at J to 4 bases, leaving 6 bases not matched to a gene. DNA for the CDR3: TGCGCCAGCAGCCGGATAGCGGGAGCGGCAGATACGCAGTATTTT. This sequence encodes CASSRIAGAADTQYF.